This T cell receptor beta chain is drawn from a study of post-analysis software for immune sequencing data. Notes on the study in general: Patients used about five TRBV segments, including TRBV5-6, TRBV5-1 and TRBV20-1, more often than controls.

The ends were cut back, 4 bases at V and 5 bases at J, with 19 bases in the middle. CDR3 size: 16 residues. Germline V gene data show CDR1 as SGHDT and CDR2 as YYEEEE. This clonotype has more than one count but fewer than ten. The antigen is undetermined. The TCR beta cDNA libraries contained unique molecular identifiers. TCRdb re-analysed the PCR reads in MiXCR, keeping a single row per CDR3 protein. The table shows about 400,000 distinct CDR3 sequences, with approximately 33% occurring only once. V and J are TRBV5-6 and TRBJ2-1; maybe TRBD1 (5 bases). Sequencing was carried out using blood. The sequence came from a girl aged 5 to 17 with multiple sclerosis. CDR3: CASSRPRQGGHNEQFF. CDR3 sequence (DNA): TGTGCCAGCAGCCGCCCCCGGCAGGGTGGACACAATGAGCAGTTCTTC.